This T cell receptor (beta chain) was sequenced for a study of CD8+ T cells in alopecia areata. As for the study in general: Tofacitinib lasted 6 to 18 months, then 6 months off drug.

The CDR3 extends over 17 amino acids. With 4 bases removed from V and 2 bases from J, the gap between germline ends came to 20 bases. In each case, RNA was isolated and then reverse transcribed into cDNA as the sequencing template. Sequenced by immunoSEQ multiplex PCR; TCRdb stores in-frame clones only, minus some. The sample consists of 95,000 to 110,000 clones, 70% to 90% of them appearing once. The treatment is: oral pan-JAK inhibitor, 5-10 mg twice daily. Sampling of alopecia areata patients yielded lesional scalp punch biopsies as well as peripheral blood. J is TRBJ1-2 and V is TRBV23-1; the D gene is possibly TRBD1 (6 bases). TRBV23-1 is classed as an ORF, of uncertain function. The sequencing used CD8+ T cells sorted from blood, collected at roughly week 30, from a patient treated with tofacitinib. This clonotype originated in a human donor with alopecia areata. The CDR3 loop reads CASSRPWTDGINYGYTF. The DNA of the CDR3 is TGCGCCAGCAGTCGCCCCTGGACAGACGGAATCAACTATGGCTACACCTTC.